This is a list of T cell receptor beta chains from one sample in a study of blood T cell repertoires in COVID-19. Produced via immunoSEQ multiplex PCR; TCRdb's table is partial and in-frame only. The table has around 55,000 clones, approximately 80% seen once. Sequencing was carried out using peripheral blood. The receptors stem from a human donor in a cohort sampled during active or convalescent COVID-19. Each CDR3 is given with its conserved first and last residue. Part of the rows lack a size; the others show once, few, many or a class for expanded clones.

>TRBV19|-
CASSRTGGADTEAFF
>TRBV5-6|few
CASSDLAGENTGELFF
>TRBV5-4|few
CASSRDNYEQYF
>TRBV6-5|-
CASSYSGGRTSYEQYF
>TRBV2|-
CASSEPGKDQPQHF
>TRBV4-2|-
CASSQDMRTVQGYTF
>TRBV19|once
CASSGQTNTGELFF
>TRBV6-2/TRBV6-3|-
CASSRRTGVNTEAFF
>TRBV7-2|-
CASSSPGQGRGGYTF
>TRBV7-8|-
CASSLSQGASTEAFF
>TRBV9|once
CASSTRGLAGDDTQYF
>TRBV4-1|-
CASSQGQGIFDGYTF
>TRBV19|-
CASSWSGGGYTF
>TRBV9|-
CASSVEEERPEQFF
>TRBV18|few
CASSPGANSPLHF
>TRBV11-2|once
CASSKVPSERGYGYTF
>TRBV18|-
CASSPQGGDGYTF
>TRBV28|-
CASTKVSSPLHF
>TRBV5-6|-
CASTQGHSANEKLFF
>TRBV15|-
CATSRAKAETQYF
>TRBV7-9|-
CASSLAMGAAEAFF
>TRBV7-9|-
CASSPSGGENQPQHF
>TRBV4-1|-
CASSQDEEGGITDTQYF
>TRBV6-2/TRBV6-3|once
CASSYSTGAPLHF
>TRBV29-1|-
CSVGQGVQPQHF
>TRBV18|-
CASSPPTGTGRTGELFF